The source of this T cell receptor (beta chain) is a study of CD8 T cells in Susac syndrome. Study-wide points: CD8+ clonal expansion in Susac peaked in TEMRA cells and active patients.

Concerning this clonotype: Its target is unknown.

RNA was extracted with the RNeasy kit, and a quantity of about 0.45 to 1 ug was reverse transcribed using random hexamers. Coverage of TCR beta CDR3 amplification by immunoSEQ multiplex PCR extended to 54 Vbeta and 13 Jbeta. In TCRdb, the immunoSEQ multiplex PCR reads were re-called with MiXCR into one record per CDR3 protein. Here the sample spans 85,000 to 120,000 distinct CDR3 sequences, approximately 94% being singletons. The CDR3 is 12 residues long. V lost 0 bases and J lost 7, with 6 bases in between. Germline loops: CDR1 SGHNT, CDR2 YYREEE (reference sequence). This receptor was identified in a human donor with Susac syndrome. The sample taken for sequencing was CD8+ T cells from PBMCs. The chain couples TRBV5-4 to TRBJ2-3; D unresolved. The CDR3 nucleotides read TGTGCCAGCAGCTTGGAGGGAAATACGCAGTATTTT. This encodes CASSLEGNTQYF.